The clone carrying this T cell receptor (beta chain) showed up just a few times. Its antigen remains unidentified. TCRdb passed the RACE reads through MiXCR, listing each CDR3 protein once. The data contain around 100,000 distinct CDR3 sequences, about 11% of them seen just once; the ten biggest clones take up roughly 3.5%. The time point: patch test 1, 2 weeks after DPC sensitization. Treatment here: therapeutic diphenylcyclopropenone sensitization with weekly scalp DPC. Each donor was an alopecia patient between 18 and 70 years of age who qualified for DPC. This entry is derived from a study of human T cells and chemical hapten exposure. Study-level information: The study sensitized with 2% DPC on a roughly 2 cm by roughly 2 cm patch of upper inner arm skin. 0.01% DPC was applied to the upper back in patch tests, which were read at 6 days. Study-wide results and limits: Each of the donors had alopecia, so their immune responses may not resemble those of healthy people.

The germline gives CDR1 SEHNR, CDR2 FQNEAQ (reference sequence). V lost 5 bases, J lost 1 base, and 21 bases lay in between. The CDR3 is made up of 19 amino acids. J is TRBJ2-6 and V is TRBV7-9; D is possibly TRBD1 or TRBD2 (5 bases each). The input for sequencing was whole blood, taken in connection with sensitization to the hapten diphenylcyclopropenone (DPC). The TCR comes from a woman aged 35 to 49 with alopecia areata. Some clones in this sample may be carry-over from other donors' samples. The CDR3 nucleotides read TGTGCCAGCAGCCCCCGATCGGGGCTAGCCAAATCTGGGGCCAACGTCCTGACTTTC. Protein product: CASSPRSGLAKSGANVLTF. The full variable domain, completed using reference TRBV7-9 and TRBJ2-6, is DTGVSQNPRHKITKRGQNVTFRCDPISEHNRLYWYRQTLGQGPEFLTYFQNEAQLEKSRLLSDRFSAERPKGSFSTLEIQRTEQGDSAMYLCASSPRSGLAKSGANVLTFGAGSRLTVL.